This TCR beta chain was captured in a study of blood T cell repertoires in COVID-19. Study-level information: In each case, the material was cDNA or gDNA derived from T cells, B-cell-depleted T cells, or PBMCs.

The method was immunoSEQ multiplex PCR; TCRdb's version includes in-frame clones alone and lacks a portion of them. The table has 130,000 or so clones, approximately 84% seen once. V was pared by 5 bases and J by 9 bases, with 12 bases of the junction left unmatched. This CDR3 spans 15 amino acids. Germline loops: CDR1 LNHDA, CDR2 SQIVND (reference sequence). The sequence derives from a woman between 50 and 59 years old who had recovered from COVID-19. Sequenced sample: peripheral blood. This chain uses TRBV19 with TRBJ2-2; TRBD2 matches at 7 bases. CDR3 amino acids: CASSLGGVSSRELFF. In DNA, the CDR3 is TGTGCCAGTAGTCTGGGGGGGGTTTCAAGTCGGGAGCTGTTTTTT.